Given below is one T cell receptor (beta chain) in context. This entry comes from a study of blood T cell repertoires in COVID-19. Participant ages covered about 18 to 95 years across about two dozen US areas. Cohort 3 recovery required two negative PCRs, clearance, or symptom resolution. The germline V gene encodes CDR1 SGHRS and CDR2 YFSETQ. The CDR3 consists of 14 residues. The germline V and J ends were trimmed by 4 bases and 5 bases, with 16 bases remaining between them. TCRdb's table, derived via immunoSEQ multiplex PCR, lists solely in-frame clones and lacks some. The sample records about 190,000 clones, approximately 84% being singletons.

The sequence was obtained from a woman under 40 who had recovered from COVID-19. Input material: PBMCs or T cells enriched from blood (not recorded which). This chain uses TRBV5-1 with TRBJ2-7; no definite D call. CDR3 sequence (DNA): TGCGCCAGCAGCCTATACTCAAGTTCGGACGAGCAGTACTTC. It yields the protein CASSLYSSSDEQYF.